This section outlines one T cell receptor beta chain sequence together with its context. Extracted RNA was reverse transcribed into cDNA, the sequencing template. Repertoires were generated with immunoSEQ multiplex PCR, while TCRdb's copy carries only in-frame clones and drops some. In the table there are 180,000 or so clones, about 63% of which are singletons. The source of the sample is a study of CD8+ T cells in alopecia areata. Germline V gene lookup returns CDR1 KGHSH and CDR2 LQKENI. This CDR3 comprises 16 residues. Trimming took 5 bases from V and 1 from J; bases not matched to a gene: 11. The chain links TRBV18 to TRBJ2-7, with TRBD2 matching 7 bases. This sequence originates from a human donor with alopecia areata. The sample here was CD4+ T cells sorted from blood, taken at week 0. The DNA for the CDR3 is TGTGCCAGCTCATCGGGAGTGGGGACTATATCCTACGAGCAGTACTTC. Amino acids: CASSSGVGTISYEQYF.